This T cell receptor beta chain originates from a study of cytomegalovirus exposure and HLA in healthy donors. Whole-study findings and limits: For most subjects, TCR beta sequences were reported to predict HLA-A and HLA-B alleles with accuracy.

With respect to this clone: Its antigen remains unknown.

Germline V gives CDR1 MNHNS, CDR2 SASEGT. V lost 5 bases and J lost 1; bases outside the gene matches: 6. The CDR3 is made up of 15 amino acids. The PCR was carried out with 60 Vbeta primers and 13 Jbeta primers. Repertoires were generated with immunoSEQ multiplex PCR, while TCRdb's copy carries only in-frame clones and drops some. This table has about 120,000 clones, around 66% appearing once. The receptor comes from a woman in her thirties or forties in good health and CMV-seropositive. Sequenced: PBMCs. The chain has TRBV6-1 and TRBJ2-7, with 9 bases lining up with TRBD1. The CDR3 region has the DNA TGTGCCAGCAGTACCGACAGGGGGGAGTCCTACGAGCAGTACTTC. Protein: CASSTDRGESYEQYF.